The sequence of this T cell receptor beta chain was determined in a study of identical twins (dated by TCRdb to the mid-2010s). About the full investigation: The study deep-sequenced TCR alpha and beta repertoires from monozygotic twins, unrelated adults of various ages and cord blood to test whether fetal clonotypes persist. Replicate twin experiments were performed at different times using different library preparation protocols to rule out contamination.

Every donor was a healthy Caucasian. V and J are trimmed by 5 bases and 7 bases, and the gene matches miss 4 bases of the junction. CDR1 SGHTA and CDR2 FQGNSA were looked up in the germline V gene. The CDR3 has 15 amino acids, counting the end cysteine and phenylalanine. Just CDR3 DNA is preserved here, 45 bases in frame from base 1. This clonotype was recorded a few times. The clone's antigen remains unknown. Base qualities are missing; no much larger clone stands one base away. The study at large found these results: Fewer insertions were carried by abundant cord blood beta clonotypes, a similar but weaker trend appeared in young adult naive repertoires, and no such trend appeared in memory repertoires. Because the same donors could not be followed over many years, the conclusions depended on cross-sectional statistical analysis. The excess sharing between twins in beta out-of-frame sequences was weaker because fewer shared sequences reduced the signal-to-noise ratio. Zero-insertion analyses could be partly confounded by invariant T cells such as MAIT and iNKT, though diverse VJ usage argued against such confounding for most clonotypes. Compared with coincidental sharing between unrelated individuals, out-of-frame TCR alpha sequences shared between twins showed an excess of sequences with low generation probability. Recombination models systematically underestimated out-of-frame TCR alpha sharing in monozygotic twins but agreed with sharing between unrelated individuals.

Libraries were built with 5' RACE. Sequencing instrument: Illumina HiSeq 2000. Template switching introduced a universal primer binding site; the final cDNA contained a unique molecular identifier, enabling accurate counting of TCR cDNA molecules. First-strand cDNA for TCR alpha and beta chains was synthesized from specific primers in the conserved constant-segment region. To control for contamination, every cDNA library carried two barcodes: a SMART-Mk sample barcode plus Illumina barcodes. TruSeq adapter sequences and Illumina sample barcodes were added in two successive PCR steps. Sequencing of the TCR alpha and beta cDNA libraries was done on the Illumina HiSeq platform using custom primers. Turning to the authors' computational methods: MiGEC processed the raw reads to extract unique molecular identifiers, while MiXCR was used to determine the CDR3 positions. For each individual, recombination models were inferred using an EM algorithm with the repgenHMM and IGoR tools. The analysis of shared clonotypes was done with the tcR package in R, with sharing normalized by the product of cloneset sizes. To study raw recombination without the effects of thymic and clonal selection, out-of-frame nonproductive sequences were analyzed. The public reads were reanalyzed by TCRdb: fastp trimming at Q25, MiXCR alignment, in-frame beta chains only. All rows with the same CDR3 protein become a single entry with the most common DNA and genes. The V and J calls come from TCRdb's annotation, not from the publication. The sample table lists around 1.7 million distinct CDR3 sequences, under 35% of them with a count of one. The ten most abundant clones make up about 0.25% of the sample.

The sequence links TRBV7-2 to TRBJ2-3, and TRBD2 matches 15 of the central bases. The source material was cord blood. The source is a newborn girl in good health. In nucleotides, the sequence is TGTGCCAGCAGCCCGGGACTAGCGGGGGGTAATACGCAGTATTTT. The resulting protein is CASSPGLAGGNTQYF.